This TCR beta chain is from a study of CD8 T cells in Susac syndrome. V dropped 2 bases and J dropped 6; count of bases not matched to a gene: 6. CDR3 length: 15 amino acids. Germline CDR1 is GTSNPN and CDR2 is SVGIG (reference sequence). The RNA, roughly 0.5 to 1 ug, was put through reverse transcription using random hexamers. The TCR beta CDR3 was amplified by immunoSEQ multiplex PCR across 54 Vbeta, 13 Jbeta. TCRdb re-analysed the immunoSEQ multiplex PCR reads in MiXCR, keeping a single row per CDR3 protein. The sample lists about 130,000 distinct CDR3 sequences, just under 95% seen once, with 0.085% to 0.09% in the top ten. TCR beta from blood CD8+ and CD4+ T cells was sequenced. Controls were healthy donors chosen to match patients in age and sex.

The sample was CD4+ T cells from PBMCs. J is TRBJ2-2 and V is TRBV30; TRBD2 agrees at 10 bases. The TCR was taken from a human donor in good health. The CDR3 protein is CAWSRGLAGAGELFF. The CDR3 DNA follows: TGTGCCTGGAGTAGAGGGCTAGCGGGAGCCGGGGAGCTGTTTTTT.